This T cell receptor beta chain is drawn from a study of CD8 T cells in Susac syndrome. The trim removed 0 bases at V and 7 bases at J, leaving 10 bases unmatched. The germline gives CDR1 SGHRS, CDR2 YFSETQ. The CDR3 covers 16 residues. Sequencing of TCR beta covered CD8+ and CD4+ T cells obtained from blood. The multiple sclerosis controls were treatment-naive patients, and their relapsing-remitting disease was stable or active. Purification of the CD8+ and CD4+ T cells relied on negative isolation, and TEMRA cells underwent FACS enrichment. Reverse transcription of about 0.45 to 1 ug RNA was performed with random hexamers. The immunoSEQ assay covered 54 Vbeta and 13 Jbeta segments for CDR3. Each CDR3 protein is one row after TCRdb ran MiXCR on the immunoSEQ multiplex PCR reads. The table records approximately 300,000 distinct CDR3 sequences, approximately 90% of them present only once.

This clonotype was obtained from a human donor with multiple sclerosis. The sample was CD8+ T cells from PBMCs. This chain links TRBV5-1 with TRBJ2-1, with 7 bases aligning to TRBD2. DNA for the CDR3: TGCGCCAGCAGCTTGGCCCCTAGCGGAGGAGGGAATGAGCAGTTCTTC. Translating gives CASSLAPSGGGNEQFF.